This T cell receptor (beta chain) emerged from a study of CD8 T cells in Susac syndrome. Sequencing targeted TCR beta in blood CD8+ and CD4+ T cells. With random hexamers, reverse transcription was performed on about 0.5 to 1 ug of RNA. An immunoSEQ multiplex PCR generated amplified TCR beta CDR3 products spanning 54 Vbeta and 13 Jbeta. TCRdb re-derived calls from the immunoSEQ multiplex PCR reads in MiXCR, one entry per CDR3 protein. This table has a few hundred thousand distinct CDR3 sequences, approximately 85% appearing once. Trimming took 0 bases from V and 0 from J; bases not matched to a gene: 25. Germline V gene lookup returns CDR1 DFQATT and CDR2 SNEGSKA (reference sequence). There are 23 residues in the CDR3.

Sequenced: CD8+ T cells from PBMCs. This receptor was taken from a human donor with multiple sclerosis. This chain uses TRBV20-1 with TRBJ2-4; 8 bases line up with TRBD2. DNA for the CDR3: TGCAGTGCTAGAGATACAAAGGGAAGGGGAGCGGGAGATTCTTGGGAAGCCAAAAACATTCAGTACTTC. As protein: CSARDTKGRGAGDSWEAKNIQYF.